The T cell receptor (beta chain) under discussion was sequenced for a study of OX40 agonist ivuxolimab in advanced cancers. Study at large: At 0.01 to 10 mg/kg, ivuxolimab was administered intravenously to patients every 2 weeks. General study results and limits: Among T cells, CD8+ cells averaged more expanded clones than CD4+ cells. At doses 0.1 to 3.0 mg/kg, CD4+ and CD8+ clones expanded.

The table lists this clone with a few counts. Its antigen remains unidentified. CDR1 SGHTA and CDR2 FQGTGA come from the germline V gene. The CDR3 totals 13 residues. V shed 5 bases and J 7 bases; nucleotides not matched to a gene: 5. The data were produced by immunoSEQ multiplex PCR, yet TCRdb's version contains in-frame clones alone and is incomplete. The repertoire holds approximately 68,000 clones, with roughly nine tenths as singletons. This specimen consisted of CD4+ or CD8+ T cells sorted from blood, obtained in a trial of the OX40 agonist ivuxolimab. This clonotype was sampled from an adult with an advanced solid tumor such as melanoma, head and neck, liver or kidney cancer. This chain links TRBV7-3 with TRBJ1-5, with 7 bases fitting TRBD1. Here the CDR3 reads CASSADRDQPQHF. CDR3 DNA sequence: TGTGCCAGCAGCGCCGACAGGGACCAGCCCCAGCATTTT.